This record concerns one T cell receptor (beta chain) sequence. Its antigen is as yet unknown. Each sample's cDNA came from eight separate reactions. Researchers used template switching to add UMIs featuring a 6-nucleotide sample barcode. Each CDR3 protein gets one entry in TCRdb, which reprocessed the 5' RACE reads and gives no DNA. The sample holds approximately 380,000 distinct CDR3 sequences. The entry originates in a study of monozygotic twins with inflammatory bowel disease. Whole-study findings and limits: Sharing of clonotypes with others was lower in IBD patients than in healthy twins, and this was especially so with disease activity. A reduction in TCRbeta diversity (inverse Simpson) was seen in IBD patients relative to healthy co-twins.

The TCR was taken from a human donor with ulcerative colitis or Crohn's disease, or a healthy co-twin of an affected twin (not recorded which). The sample comprised blood.

CDR3 in amino acids: CSVKSGTGAIYEQYF. V gene TRBV29-1 combines with J gene TRBJ2-7; without DNA, the TCRdb call of TRBD1 cannot be checked. Germline values: CDR1 SQVTM, CDR2 ANQGSEA. The CDR3 covers 15 residues.